The 14 T cell receptor beta chains reported below all come from one sample, sequenced in a study of blood T cell repertoires in COVID-19. The table came from immunoSEQ multiplex PCR; TCRdb's copy has only in-frame clones and leaves some out. This table has fewer than 120,000 clones, 82% appearing once. The source material was peripheral blood. Every receptor here comes from a woman aged 55-70 years with acute or convalescent COVID-19.

As regards this clone: The junction shows a germline mismatch at one end, possibly a read error. The rearrangement links TRBV7-7 to TRBJ2-2; 13 nucleotides match TRBD2. The CDR3 runs to 18 residues. Germline values: CDR1 SSHAT, CDR2 FNYEAQ (reference sequence). The CDR3, as DNA: TGTGCTAGCAGCCCCAGACTAGCGGGGGGAACGAACACCGGGGAGCTGTTTTTT. Its translation is CASSPRLAGGTNTGELFF.

V gene TRBV20-1 combines with J gene TRBJ2-3, with a tentative D call TRBD2 (5 bases). V lost 3 bases to trimming and J lost 0 bases, with 10 bases between them. Germline V lookup: CDR1 DFQATT, CDR2 SNEGSKA (reference sequence). The CDR3 length is 14 residues. The CDR3 coding sequence is TGCAGTGCTAGTCAGCTAGCTAGCACAGATACGCAGTATTTT. Its protein is CSASQLASTDTQYF.

The genes are TRBV6-5 and TRBJ2-1; D gene uncertain. The germline V gene encodes CDR1 MNHEY and CDR2 SVGAGI. V was pared by 2 bases and J by 8 bases, with 10 bases between. There are 13 residues in the CDR3. CDR3 sequence reads: CASSYPSPHEQFF. The DNA of the CDR3 is TGTGCCAGCAGTTACCCGAGCCCGCATGAGCAGTTCTTC.

The rearrangement uses TRBV5-7 and TRBJ2-7, with 7 bases aligning to TRBD1. TRBV5-7 is flagged as an ORF with uncertain function. J gave up 2 bases and V 4 bases, and 6 bases lay outside the gene matches. CDR3 length: 14 residues. CDR3 sequence: CASSKPGQPYEQYF. CDR3 nucleotides: TGTGCCAGCAGCAAACCGGGACAGCCCTACGAGCAGTACTTC.

This clone was found once. The junction does not match germline at one end; this may be a read error. The genes are TRBV9 and TRBJ2-1, with 9 bases aligning to TRBD2. This CDR3 is built from 16 residues. CDR1 is SGDLS and CDR2 is YYNGEE in the germline V gene. CDR3 nucleotide sequence: TGTGTCAGCAGCACCCCCAAAGCGGGGGGTTACAATGAGCAGTTCTTC. The encoded protein is CVSSTPKAGGYNEQFF.

The chain has TRBV7-2 and TRBJ2-7; no clear D. The CDR3 has 12 amino acids. Trimming took off 4 bases at V and 9 bases at J, with 13 bases between the two ends. Germline V gives CDR1 SGHTA, CDR2 FQGNSA. The CDR3 reads CASSSTTAAQYF. CDR3 sequence (DNA): TGTGCCAGCAGCTCTACCACAGCCGCGCAGTACTTC.

V and J are TRBV6-5 and TRBJ1-2; D is uncertain. Germline CDR1 and CDR2: MNHEY and SVGAGI. CDR3 length: 14 residues. V lost 0 bases and J 2 bases, leaving 7 bases between the germline ends. CDR3 sequence (DNA): TGTGCCAGCAGTTACTCGGAGCGGAACTATGGCTACACCTTC. This encodes CASSYSERNYGYTF.

The V gene is TRBV28, the J gene TRBJ2-3, with D perhaps TRBD2 (6 bases). In germline, CDR1 is MDHEN, CDR2 SYDVKM. V lost 3 bases and J 2 bases, leaving 15 bases between the germline ends. This CDR3 has 16 residues. The CDR3 region is CASSFNPLAITDTQYF. The DNA of the CDR3 is TGTGCCAGCAGTTTTAACCCACTAGCAATCACAGATACGCAGTATTTT.

The chain joins TRBV6-5 to TRBJ1-5, with 7 positions matching TRBD1. The CDR3 contains 16 residues. In germline, CDR1 is MNHEY, CDR2 SVGAGI. V lost 0 bases to trimming and J lost 2 bases; unmatched junction nucleotides: 4. CDR3 amino acids: CASSYSVGGGNQPQHF. In DNA form, the CDR3 reads TGTGCCAGCAGTTACTCAGTAGGGGGCGGCAATCAGCCCCAGCATTTT.

CDR3 amino acids: CASETGSTDTQYF. CDR3 nucleotide sequence: TGTGCCAGCGAGACAGGGTCCACAGATACGCAGTATTTT. The V gene is TRBV2, the J gene TRBJ2-3; 7 nucleotides line up with TRBD1. The J segment lost 2 bases and the V segment lost 8 bases, leaving 4 bases of the junction unmatched. The CDR3 runs to 13 residues. Germline CDR1 and CDR2: SNHLY and FYNNEI.

This rearrangement joins TRBV2 to TRBJ2-3, with 9 nucleotides matching TRBD2. The CDR3 length is 15 residues. Germline V gene sequence: CDR1 SNHLY, CDR2 FYNNEI. Trimming at V came to 1 base and at J to 6 bases, leaving 5 bases not matched to a gene. The CDR3 nucleotides read TGTGCCAGCAGTGAAGGCGGGGGGGTTTCGGATACGCAGTATTTT. Amino acid sequence: CASSEGGGVSDTQYF. Using reference TRBV2 and TRBJ2-3 for the parts outside the CDR3, the full variable domain is EPEVTQTPSHQVTQMGQEVILRCVPISNHLYFYWYRQILGQKVEFLVSFYNNEISEKSEIFDDQFSVERPDGSNFTLKIRSTKLEDSAMYFCASSEGGGVSDTQYFGPGTRLTVL.

The chain has TRBV28 and TRBJ1-1; D possibly corresponds to TRBD1 (6 bases). V lost 4 bases, J lost 10 bases, and 22 bases lay in between. This CDR3 is built from 15 residues. Germline loops: CDR1 MDHEN, CDR2 SYDVKM. In nucleotides, the CDR3 is TGTGCCAGCAGTTCGAGGGCAGGGGCACAAGGGGTAGCTTTCTTT. Amino acid sequence: CASSSRAGAQGVAFF. Full variable domain (outside the CDR3, taken from reference TRBV28 and TRBJ1-1): DVKVTQSSRYLVKRTGEKVFLECVQDMDHENMFWYRQDPGLGLRLIYFSYDVKMKEKGDIPEGYSVSREKKERFSLILESASTNQTSMYLCASSSRAGAQGVAFFGQGTRLTVV.

The chain has TRBV20-1 and TRBJ2-2, with D tentatively TRBD2 (5 bases). Germline V gives CDR1 DFQATT, CDR2 SNEGSKA (reference sequence). This CDR3 contains 16 residues. Trimming stripped 3 bases from V and 0 bases from J, with 14 bases between. CDR3 sequence: CSASSSGESNTGELFF. CDR3 nucleotide sequence: TGCAGTGCTAGTTCCTCCGGGGAGTCGAACACCGGGGAGCTGTTTTTT.

This clone appeared a single time. The V call is TRBV4-1, the J call TRBJ2-5; tentative D call: TRBD2 (5 bases). V gave up 0 bases and J gave up 5 bases, with 10 bases separating them. The CDR3 runs 14 residues. CDR1 and CDR2 from the germline V gene are MGHRA and YSYEKL. This CDR3 reads CASSQERGFETQYF. CDR3 nucleotide sequence: TGCGCCAGCAGCCAAGAGCGAGGGTTCGAGACCCAGTACTTC.